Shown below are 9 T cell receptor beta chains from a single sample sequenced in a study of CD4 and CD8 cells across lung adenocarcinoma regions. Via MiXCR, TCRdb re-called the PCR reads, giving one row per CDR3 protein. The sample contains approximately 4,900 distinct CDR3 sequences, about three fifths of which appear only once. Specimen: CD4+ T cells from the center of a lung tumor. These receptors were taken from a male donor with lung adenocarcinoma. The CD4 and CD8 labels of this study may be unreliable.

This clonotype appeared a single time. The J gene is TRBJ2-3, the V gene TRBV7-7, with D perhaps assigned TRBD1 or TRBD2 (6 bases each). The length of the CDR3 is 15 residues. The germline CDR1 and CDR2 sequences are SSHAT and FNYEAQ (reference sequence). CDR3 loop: CARGFGGGASETQYF. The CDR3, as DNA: TGTGCTAGGGGCTTCGGGGGCGGCGCCTCGGAGACGCAGTATTTT.

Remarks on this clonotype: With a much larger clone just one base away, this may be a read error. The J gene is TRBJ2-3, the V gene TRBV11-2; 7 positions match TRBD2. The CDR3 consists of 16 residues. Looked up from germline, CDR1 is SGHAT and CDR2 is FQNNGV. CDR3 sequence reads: CANSRKAGSSTDTQYF. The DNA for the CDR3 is TGTGCCAACAGCCGAAAAGCGGGAAGCAGCACAGATACGCAGTATTTT.

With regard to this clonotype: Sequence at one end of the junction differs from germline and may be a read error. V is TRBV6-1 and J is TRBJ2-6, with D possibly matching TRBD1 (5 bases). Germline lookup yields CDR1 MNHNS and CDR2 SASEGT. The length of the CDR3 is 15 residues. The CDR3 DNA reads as TGTGCCAGCATGTGGCGGTTTTCTGGGGCCAACGAGCTGTCTTTC. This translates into CASMWRFSGANELSF.

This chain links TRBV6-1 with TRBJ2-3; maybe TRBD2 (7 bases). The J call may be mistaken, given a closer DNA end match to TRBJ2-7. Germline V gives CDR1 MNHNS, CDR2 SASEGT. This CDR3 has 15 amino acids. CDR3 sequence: CARGGGGRDPETQYF. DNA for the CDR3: TGTGCCAGGGGGGGCGGGGGCCGAGACCCAGAGACGCAGTACTTC.

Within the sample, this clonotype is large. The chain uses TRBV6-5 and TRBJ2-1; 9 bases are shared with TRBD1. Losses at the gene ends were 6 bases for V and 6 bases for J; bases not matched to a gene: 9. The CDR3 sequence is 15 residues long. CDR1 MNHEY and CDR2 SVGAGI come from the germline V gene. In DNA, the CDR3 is TGTGCCAGCAGGACCGACAGGGGGAAACGCAATGAGCAGTTCTTC. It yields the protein CASRTDRGKRNEQFF.

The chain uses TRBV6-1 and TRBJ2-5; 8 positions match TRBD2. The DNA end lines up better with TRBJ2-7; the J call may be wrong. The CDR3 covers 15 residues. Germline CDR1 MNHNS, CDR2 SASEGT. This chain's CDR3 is CASSPPGGLFYEQYF. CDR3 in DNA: TGTGCCAGCAGTCCCCCGGGGGGGTTATTCTACGAGCAGTACTTC.

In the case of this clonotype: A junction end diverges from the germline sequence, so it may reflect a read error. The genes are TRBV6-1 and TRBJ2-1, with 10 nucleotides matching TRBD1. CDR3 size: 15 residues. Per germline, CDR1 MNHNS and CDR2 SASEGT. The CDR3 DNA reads TGTGCCAGTAGTGACGCCGGGACAGGGGCGTACGAGCAGTTCTTC. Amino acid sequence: CASSDAGTGAYEQFF.

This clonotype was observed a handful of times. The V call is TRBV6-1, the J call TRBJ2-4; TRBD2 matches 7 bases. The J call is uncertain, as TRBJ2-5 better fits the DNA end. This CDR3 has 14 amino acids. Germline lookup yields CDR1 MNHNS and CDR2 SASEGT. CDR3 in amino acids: CAGSGEGGQETQYF. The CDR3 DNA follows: TGTGCGGGCAGTGGGGAGGGCGGCCAAGAGACCCAGTACTTC.

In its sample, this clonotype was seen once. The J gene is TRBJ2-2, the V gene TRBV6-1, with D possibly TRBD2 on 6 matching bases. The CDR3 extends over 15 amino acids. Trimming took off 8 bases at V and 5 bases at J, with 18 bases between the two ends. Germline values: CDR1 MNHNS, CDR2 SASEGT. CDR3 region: CASQAEMAGTGELFF. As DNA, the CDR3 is TGTGCCAGCCAGGCGGAGATGGCGGGGACCGGGGAGCTGTTTTTT.